Listed below are T cell receptor beta chains from one sample, sequenced in a study of spatial heterogeneity in lung cancer. TCRdb used MiXCR to reprocess the 5' RACE reads, holding one entry per CDR3 protein. The sample includes 40,000 to 45,000 distinct CDR3 sequences, about an eighth of them seen just once. The source material was PBMCs, sampled at surgery. The receptor set was obtained from a male donor with early-stage non-small cell lung cancer. Each CDR3 is given without its conserved first and last residue.

cdr3_length: 13; j_call: TRBJ2-7; v_call: TRBV4-1; cdr3_aa: ASSQVTLSSYEQY
cdr3_length: 13; j_call: TRBJ1-5; v_call: TRBV7-2; cdr3_aa: ASSPGAQRGQPQH
cdr3_length: 13; j_call: TRBJ2-7; v_call: TRBV18; cdr3_aa: ASSRGAGKNYEQY
cdr3_length: 12; j_call: TRBJ1-4; v_call: TRBV20-1; cdr3_aa: SASPRYKDEKLF
cdr3_length: 14; j_call: TRBJ2-3; v_call: TRBV30; cdr3_aa: AWSVWGSWGTDTQY
cdr3_length: 13; j_call: TRBJ1-1; v_call: TRBV10-3; cdr3_aa: AISESTGVNTEAF
cdr3_length: 12; j_call: TRBJ2-2; v_call: TRBV29-1; cdr3_aa: SVDGTENTGELF
cdr3_length: 14; j_call: TRBJ2-3; v_call: TRBV19; cdr3_aa: ASSSRRGTGEDTQY
cdr3_length: 13; j_call: TRBJ2-1; v_call: TRBV19; cdr3_aa: ASSSPGSSYNEQF
cdr3_length: 11; j_call: TRBJ2-4; v_call: TRBV4-1; cdr3_aa: ASSQETGRIQY
cdr3_length: 10; j_call: TRBJ2-1; v_call: TRBV2; cdr3_aa: ASKQYHNEQF
cdr3_length: 12; j_call: TRBJ2-5; v_call: TRBV2; cdr3_aa: ASTYPRGWETQY
cdr3_length: 14; j_call: TRBJ2-3; v_call: TRBV10-3; cdr3_aa: AIASDSSGGADTQY
cdr3_length: 12; j_call: TRBJ2-7; v_call: TRBV7-9; cdr3_aa: ASSLVGSYYEQY
cdr3_length: 11; j_call: TRBJ2-7; v_call: TRBV28; cdr3_aa: ASRRPGADEQY
cdr3_length: 14; j_call: TRBJ1-2; v_call: TRBV4-1; cdr3_aa: ASSQEGQGGAYGYT
cdr3_length: 11; j_call: TRBJ2-5; v_call: TRBV2; cdr3_aa: ASSRALSETQY
cdr3_length: 13; j_call: TRBJ2-1; v_call: TRBV2; cdr3_aa: ASSGGSLIYNEQF
cdr3_length: 11; j_call: TRBJ1-1; v_call: TRBV11-2; cdr3_aa: ASSLQRGTEAF
cdr3_length: 12; j_call: TRBJ2-3; v_call: TRBV6-2/TRBV6-3; cdr3_aa: ASLPGHSTDTQY
cdr3_length: 8; j_call: TRBJ2-5; v_call: TRBV29-1; cdr3_aa: SAGVGAQY
cdr3_length: 12; j_call: TRBJ1-5; v_call: TRBV12-3/TRBV12-4; cdr3_aa: ASSFGGGTQPQH
cdr3_length: 15; j_call: TRBJ2-3; v_call: TRBV6-6; cdr3_aa: ASSRNLAGGPGDTQY
cdr3_length: 12; j_call: TRBJ2-5; v_call: TRBV29-1; cdr3_aa: SVERQGRQETQY
cdr3_length: 12; j_call: TRBJ1-2; v_call: TRBV6-4; cdr3_aa: ASSRAPSDYGYT
cdr3_length: 17; j_call: TRBJ2-6; v_call: TRBV15; cdr3_aa: ATSARGLLVRSGANVLT
cdr3_length: 9; j_call: TRBJ1-2; v_call: TRBV29-1; cdr3_aa: SASDNYGYT
cdr3_length: 10; j_call: TRBJ1-1; v_call: TRBV20-1; cdr3_aa: SARTTNTEAF
cdr3_length: 11; j_call: TRBJ1-1; v_call: TRBV29-1; cdr3_aa: SALDRVRTEAF
cdr3_length: 13; j_call: TRBJ2-3; v_call: TRBV6-1; cdr3_aa: ASSEVGIGADTQY
cdr3_length: 13; j_call: TRBJ2-2; v_call: TRBV6-4; cdr3_aa: ASSDSYGNTGELF
cdr3_length: 15; j_call: TRBJ2-3; v_call: TRBV4-1; cdr3_aa: ASSQDITASRTDTQY
cdr3_length: 9; j_call: TRBJ2-4; v_call: TRBV29-1; cdr3_aa: SASEQNIQY
cdr3_length: 15; j_call: TRBJ2-6; v_call: TRBV5-4; cdr3_aa: ASSYDQIISGANVLT
cdr3_length: 13; j_call: TRBJ2-1; v_call: TRBV7-6; cdr3_aa: ASSFEIGPYNEQF
cdr3_length: 12; j_call: TRBJ1-1; v_call: TRBV20-1; cdr3_aa: SVTSQGGRTEAF
cdr3_length: 13; j_call: TRBJ2-1; v_call: TRBV5-1; cdr3_aa: ASSLTSGRGNEQF
cdr3_length: 12; j_call: TRBJ2-3; v_call: TRBV5-1; cdr3_aa: ASSDQSSTDTQY
cdr3_length: 13; j_call: TRBJ2-3; v_call: TRBV6-6; cdr3_aa: ASSNQDRGADTQY
cdr3_length: 14; j_call: TRBJ2-3; v_call: TRBV5-1; cdr3_aa: ASSLGLATLTDTQY
cdr3_length: 13; j_call: TRBJ2-2; v_call: TRBV18; cdr3_aa: ASSPEDDPTGELF
cdr3_length: 12; j_call: TRBJ2-7; v_call: TRBV5-1; cdr3_aa: ASNQGLGTYEQY
cdr3_length: 13; j_call: TRBJ2-2; v_call: TRBV6-5; cdr3_aa: ASSYDAFSTGELF
cdr3_length: 14; j_call: TRBJ2-3; v_call: TRBV6-1; cdr3_aa: ASSNPGTRSTDTQY
cdr3_length: 13; j_call: TRBJ1-2; v_call: TRBV4-2; cdr3_aa: ASSQLQGLNYGYT
cdr3_length: 14; j_call: TRBJ1-2; v_call: TRBV6-5; cdr3_aa: ASSEQQTGFSHGYT
cdr3_length: 12; j_call: TRBJ2-3; v_call: TRBV6-2/TRBV6-3; cdr3_aa: ASSFIGRTDTQY
cdr3_length: 10; j_call: TRBJ1-1; v_call: TRBV2; cdr3_aa: ASGPVGTEAF
cdr3_length: 9; j_call: TRBJ2-5; v_call: TRBV7-8; cdr3_aa: ASSLLETQY